What follows describes a single T cell receptor (beta chain). The source of the sample is a study of blood T cell repertoires in COVID-19. About the study: COVID-19 samples, acute and convalescent, were from the United States, Italy and Spain.

Those enrolled in Seattle joined during active infection and were followed longitudinally afterward. How the authors handled the data: Reference gene primer amplification gave estimated nucleated cell counts. TCRdb keeps only in-frame clones here, not all; method: immunoSEQ multiplex PCR. V and J calls and clone size are as listed in that table; D and trimming were resolved from the DNA. This sample carries 250,000 to 350,000 clones, 70% to 85% of them seen once, and the ten largest clones take about 1.6%. Sequenced: peripheral blood. This clonotype was sampled from a human donor with COVID-19, enrolled during active disease. The donor label of this sample is uncertain.

In nucleotides, the CDR3 is TGTGCCAGTAGTATTAGGACTAGCGGGAGGAGGGGTGAGCAGTTCTTC. Its protein product is CASSIRTSGRRGEQFF. The chain links TRBV19 to TRBJ2-1; TRBD2 agrees at 14 bases. CDR1 and CDR2 from the germline V gene are LNHDA and SQIVND (reference sequence). The CDR3 extends over 16 amino acids. J lost 9 bases, V lost 3 bases, and 7 bases had no gene match. The full variable domain, rest sourced from reference TRBV19 and TRBJ2-1, is DGGITQSPKYLFRKEGQNVTLSCEQNLNHDAMYWYRQDPGQGLRLIYYSQIVNDFQKGDIAEGYSVSREKKESFPLTVTSAQKNPTAFYLCASSIRTSGRRGEQFFGPGTRLTVL.